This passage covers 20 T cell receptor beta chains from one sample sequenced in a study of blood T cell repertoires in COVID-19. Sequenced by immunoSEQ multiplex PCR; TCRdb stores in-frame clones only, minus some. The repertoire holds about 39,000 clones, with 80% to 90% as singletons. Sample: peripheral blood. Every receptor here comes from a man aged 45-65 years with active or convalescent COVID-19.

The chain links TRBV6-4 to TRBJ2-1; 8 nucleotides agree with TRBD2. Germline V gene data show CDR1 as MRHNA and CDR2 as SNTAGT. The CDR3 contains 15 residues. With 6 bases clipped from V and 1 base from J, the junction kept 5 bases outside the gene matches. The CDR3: CASSQRERSYNEQFF. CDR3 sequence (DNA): TGTGCCAGCAGCCAGCGGGAGAGGTCCTACAATGAGCAGTTCTTC.

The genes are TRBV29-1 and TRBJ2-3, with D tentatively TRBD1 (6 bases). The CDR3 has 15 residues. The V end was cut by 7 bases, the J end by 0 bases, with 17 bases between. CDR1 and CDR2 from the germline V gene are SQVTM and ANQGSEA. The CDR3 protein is CSGGHLFASTDTQYF. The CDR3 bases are TGCAGCGGGGGACACCTTTTTGCCAGCACAGATACGCAGTATTTT.

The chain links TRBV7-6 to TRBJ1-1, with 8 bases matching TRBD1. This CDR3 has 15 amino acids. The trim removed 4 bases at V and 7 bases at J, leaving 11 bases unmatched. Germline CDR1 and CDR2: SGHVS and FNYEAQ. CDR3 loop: CASSSWTGTAFEAFF. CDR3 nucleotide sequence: TGTGCCAGCAGCTCCTGGACAGGGACGGCGTTTGAAGCTTTCTTT.

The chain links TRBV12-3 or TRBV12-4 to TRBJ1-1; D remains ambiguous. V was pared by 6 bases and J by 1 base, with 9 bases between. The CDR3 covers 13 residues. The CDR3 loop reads CASSLKANTEAFF. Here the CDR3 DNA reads TGTGCCAGCAGCTTAAAAGCGAACACTGAAGCTTTCTTT.

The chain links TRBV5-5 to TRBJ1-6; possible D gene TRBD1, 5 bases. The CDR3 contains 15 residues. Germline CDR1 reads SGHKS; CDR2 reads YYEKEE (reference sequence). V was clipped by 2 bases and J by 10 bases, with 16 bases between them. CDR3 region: CASSFTTTVESPLHF. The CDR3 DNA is TGTGCCAGCAGCTTTACGACGACAGTAGAATCACCCCTCCACTTT.

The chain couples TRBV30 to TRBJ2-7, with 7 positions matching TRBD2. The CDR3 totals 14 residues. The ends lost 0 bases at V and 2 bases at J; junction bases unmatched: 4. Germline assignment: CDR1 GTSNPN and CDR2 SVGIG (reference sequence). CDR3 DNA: TGTGCCTGGAGTGTAGGCGGGAGCACCTACGAGCAGTACTTC. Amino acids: CAWSVGGSTYEQYF.

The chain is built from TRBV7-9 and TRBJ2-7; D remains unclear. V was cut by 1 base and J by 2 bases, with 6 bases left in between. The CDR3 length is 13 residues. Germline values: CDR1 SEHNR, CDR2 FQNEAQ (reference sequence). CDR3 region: CASSLGDTYEQYF. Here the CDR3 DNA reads TGTGCCAGCAGCTTAGGCGATACCTACGAGCAGTACTTC.

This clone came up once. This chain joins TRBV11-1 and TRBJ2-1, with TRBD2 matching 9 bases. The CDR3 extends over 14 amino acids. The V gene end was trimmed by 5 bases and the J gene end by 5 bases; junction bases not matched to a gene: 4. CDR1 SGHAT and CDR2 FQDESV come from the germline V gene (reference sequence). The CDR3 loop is CASSAGLADNEQFF. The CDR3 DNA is TGTGCCAGCAGCGCGGGACTAGCTGACAATGAGCAGTTCTTC.

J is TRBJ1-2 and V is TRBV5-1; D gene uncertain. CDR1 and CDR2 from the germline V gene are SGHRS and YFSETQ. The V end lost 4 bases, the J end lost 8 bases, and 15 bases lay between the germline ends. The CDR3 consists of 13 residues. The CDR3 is CASSREWDNGYTF. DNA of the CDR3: TGCGCCAGCAGCAGGGAGTGGGATAACGGCTACACCTTC.

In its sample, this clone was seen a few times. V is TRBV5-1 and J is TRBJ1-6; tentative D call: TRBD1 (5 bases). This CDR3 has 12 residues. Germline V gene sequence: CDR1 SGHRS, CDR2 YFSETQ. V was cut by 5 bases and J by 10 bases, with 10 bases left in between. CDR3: CASRDIPSPLHF. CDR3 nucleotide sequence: TGCGCCAGCAGGGACATACCGTCACCCCTCCACTTT.

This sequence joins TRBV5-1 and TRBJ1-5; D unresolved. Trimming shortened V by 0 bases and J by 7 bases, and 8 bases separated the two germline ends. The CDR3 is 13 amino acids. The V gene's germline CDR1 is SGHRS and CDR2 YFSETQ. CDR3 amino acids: CASSLDGSQPQHF. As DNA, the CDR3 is TGCGCCAGCAGCTTGGACGGGAGCCAGCCCCAGCATTTT.

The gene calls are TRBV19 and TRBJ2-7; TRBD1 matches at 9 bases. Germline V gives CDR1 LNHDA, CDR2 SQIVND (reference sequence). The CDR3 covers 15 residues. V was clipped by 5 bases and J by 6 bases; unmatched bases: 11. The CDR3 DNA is TGTGCCAGTAGTTCCATGACCTTGGACAGGGGCGAGCAGTACTTC. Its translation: CASSSMTLDRGEQYF.

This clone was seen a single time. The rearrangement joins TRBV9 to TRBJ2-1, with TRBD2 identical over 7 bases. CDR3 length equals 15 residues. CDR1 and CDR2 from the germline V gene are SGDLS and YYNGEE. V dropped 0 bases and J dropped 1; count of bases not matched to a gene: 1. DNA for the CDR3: TGTGCCAGCAGCGTAGCAGCGGGATCCTACAATGAGCAGTTCTTC. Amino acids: CASSVAAGSYNEQFF.

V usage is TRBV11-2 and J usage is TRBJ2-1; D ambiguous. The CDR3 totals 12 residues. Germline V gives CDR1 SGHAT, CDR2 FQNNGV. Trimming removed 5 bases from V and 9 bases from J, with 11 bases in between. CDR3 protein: CASSQSSGEQFF. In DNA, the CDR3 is TGTGCCAGCAGCCAGTCCTCTGGTGAGCAGTTCTTC.

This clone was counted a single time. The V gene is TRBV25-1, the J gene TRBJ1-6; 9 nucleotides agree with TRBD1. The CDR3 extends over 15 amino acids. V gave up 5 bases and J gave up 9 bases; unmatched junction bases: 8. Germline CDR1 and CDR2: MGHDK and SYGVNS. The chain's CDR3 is CASSRMGQGTSPLHF. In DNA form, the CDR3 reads TGTGCCAGCAGTAGAATGGGACAGGGTACTTCACCCCTCCACTTT.

The CDR3 loop reads CASSLLGDEWQYV. The CDR3 bases are TGTGCCAGCAGCTTACTCGGGGATGAATGGCAGTACGTC. The chain recombines TRBV7-2 with TRBJ2-7; D might be TRBD2 (5 bases). The length of the CDR3 is 13 residues. The V gene's germline CDR1 is SGHTA and CDR2 FQGNSA. V was shortened by 2 bases and J by 9 bases, with 14 bases between the two germline ends.

The CDR3: CASSPGNQPQHF. CDR3 coding DNA: TGTGCCAGCAGTCCTGGCAATCAGCCCCAGCATTTT. The chain couples TRBV28 to TRBJ1-5; D unclear. Trimming removed 5 bases from V and 2 bases from J, with 4 bases in between. CDR3 length: 12 residues. From germline, CDR1 is MDHEN and CDR2 SYDVKM.

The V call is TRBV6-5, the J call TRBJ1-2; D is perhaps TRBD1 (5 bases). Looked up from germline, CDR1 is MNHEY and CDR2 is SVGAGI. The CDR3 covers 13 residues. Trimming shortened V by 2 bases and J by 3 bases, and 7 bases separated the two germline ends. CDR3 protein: CASSYGRDYGYTF. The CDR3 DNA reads TGTGCCAGCAGTTACGGCAGGGACTATGGCTACACCTTC.

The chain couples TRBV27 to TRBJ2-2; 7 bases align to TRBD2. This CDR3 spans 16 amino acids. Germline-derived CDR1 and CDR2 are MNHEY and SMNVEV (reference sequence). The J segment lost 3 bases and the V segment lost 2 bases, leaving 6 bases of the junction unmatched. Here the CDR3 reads CASSLGGGGYTGELFF. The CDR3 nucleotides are TGTGCCAGCAGTTTAGGTGGGGGGGGGTACACCGGGGAGCTGTTTTTT.

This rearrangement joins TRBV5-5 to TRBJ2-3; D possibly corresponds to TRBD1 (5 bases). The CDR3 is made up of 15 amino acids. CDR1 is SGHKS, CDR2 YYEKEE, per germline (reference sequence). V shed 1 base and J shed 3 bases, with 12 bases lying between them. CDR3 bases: TGTGCCAGCAGCTTGCAGGGTAGAGCGACAGATACGCAGTATTTT. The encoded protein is CASSLQGRATDTQYF.